The 15 T cell receptor beta chains given below trace back to one sample, sequenced in a study of beta chain features in type 1 diabetes. All of the isolated RNA was reverse transcribed, so expressed TCRB transcripts were sequenced. The assay was immunoSEQ multiplex PCR, and TCRdb's table has in-frame clones only and misses some. The repertoire holds approximately 470,000 clones, with approximately 30% as singletons. The sample taken for sequencing was naive CD4+ T cells from blood. The receptors stem from a man aged 18 to 30 in good health.

This clone was seen only a few times. The chain is built from TRBV28 and TRBJ1-2, with 8 bases fitting TRBD1. The J segment lost 4 bases and the V segment lost 5 bases, leaving 6 bases of the junction unmatched. The CDR3 is 14 residues long. CDR1 is MDHEN, CDR2 SYDVKM, per germline. The CDR3 is CASSPTGETYGYTF. The CDR3 DNA sequence: TGTGCCAGCAGTCCGACAGGGGAGACCTATGGCTACACCTTC.

In regard to this clone: Other DNA sequences in the sample encode the same CDR3. The rearrangement links TRBV5-1 to TRBJ2-1; TRBD2 aligns across 12 bases. This CDR3 contains 14 residues. The ends lost 3 bases at V and 5 bases at J; junction bases unmatched: 0. Per germline, CDR1 SGHRS and CDR2 YFSETQ. The CDR3 DNA is TGCGCCAGCAGCTGGACTAGCGGGAACAATGAGCAGTTCTTC. This gives the protein CASSWTSGNNEQFF.

This clone was observed a few times. The chain recombines TRBV7-2 with TRBJ2-5; maybe TRBD2 (6 bases). Germline V CDR1 and CDR2: SGHTA, FQGNSA. This CDR3 contains 14 residues. Trimming removed 5 bases from V and 6 bases from J, with 16 bases in between. The CDR3 sequence: CASSARWEEKTQYF. The DNA for the CDR3 is TGTGCCAGCAGCGCTCGGTGGGAGGAGAAGACCCAGTACTTC.

The gene calls are TRBV30 and TRBJ2-7; no clear D. Per germline, CDR1 GTSNPN and CDR2 SVGIG (reference sequence). This CDR3 comprises 13 residues. V was trimmed by 1 base and J by 7 bases, leaving 14 bases between them. CDR3 in amino acids: CAWSDQPLGEQYF. The CDR3 DNA follows: TGTGCCTGGAGTGACCAGCCCCTGGGTGAGCAGTACTTC.

V is TRBV9 and J is TRBJ1-5, with a possible D match to TRBD1 (6 bases). Trimming removed 1 base at V and 4 bases at J, with 9 bases between. CDR1 SGDLS and CDR2 YYNGEE come from the germline V gene. CDR3 length: 14 residues. CDR3 nucleotides: TGTGCCAGCAGCGTAACAGGGAATAATCAGCCCCAGCATTTT. This sequence encodes CASSVTGNNQPQHF.

The chain has TRBV19 and TRBJ2-5; TRBD1 or TRBD2 may be the D gene (5 bases each). V lost 3 bases to trimming and J lost 4 bases, with 12 bases between them. This CDR3 is 14 amino acids long. Germline-derived CDR1 and CDR2 are LNHDA and SQIVND (reference sequence). The CDR3 sequence: CASSMTPGGETQYF. CDR3 bases: TGTGCCAGTAGTATGACACCTGGGGGAGAGACCCAGTACTTC.

The gene calls are TRBV7-2 and TRBJ2-3; D is unclear. The CDR3 extends over 15 amino acids. The germline V gene has CDR1 SGHTA and CDR2 FQGNSA. V dropped 6 bases and J dropped 1 base, with 14 bases sitting between them. CDR3 DNA sequence: TGTGCCAGCAGTCCCTGGTCGGCCCGCACAGATACGCAGTATTTT. Its translation is CASSPWSARTDTQYF.

Concerning this clone: Distinct nucleotide sequences in the sample also encode this CDR3. The genes are TRBV30 and TRBJ1-5; D ambiguous. Germline V gene lookup returns CDR1 GTSNPN and CDR2 SVGIG (reference sequence). The CDR3 covers 13 residues. Trimming left V 1 base short and J 0 bases short, with 4 bases between. DNA of the CDR3: TGTGCCTGGAGTGACAATAGCAATCAGCCCCAGCATTTT. This sequence encodes CAWSDNSNQPQHF.

V usage is TRBV7-9 and J usage is TRBJ2-3; D unresolved. The germline V gene has CDR1 SEHNR and CDR2 FQNEAQ (reference sequence). The CDR3 is 14 amino acids. The germline V and J ends were trimmed by 5 bases and 6 bases, with 15 bases remaining between them. CDR3 nucleotide sequence: TGTGCCAGCAGCCTTCGCATCCTGTCGGATACGCAGTATTTT. It yields the protein CASSLRILSDTQYF.

The chain links TRBV27 to TRBJ2-7; D might be TRBD1 or TRBD2, each matching 5 bases. The V gene's germline CDR1 is MNHEY and CDR2 SMNVEV (reference sequence). There are 15 residues in the CDR3. Trimming took off 3 bases at V and 3 bases at J, with 15 bases between the two ends. CDR3 coding DNA: TGTGCCAGCAGTTTCCTCGGGGCAGGCGGCTACGAGCAGTACTTC. Translating gives CASSFLGAGGYEQYF.

The chain couples TRBV7-2 to TRBJ2-7, with D unresolved. There are 14 residues in the CDR3. Germline V gene lookup returns CDR1 SGHTA and CDR2 FQGNSA. V lost 5 bases and J lost 0, with 11 bases in between. The DNA for the CDR3 is TGTGCCAGCAGCCCCTTAGGCAGCTCCTACGAGCAGTACTTC. Residues: CASSPLGSSYEQYF.

This clone appeared a few times. This chain joins TRBV9 and TRBJ2-1; D not certain. Trimming removed 0 bases at V and 0 bases at J, with 7 bases between. The CDR3 runs to 15 residues. Germline V lookup: CDR1 SGDLS, CDR2 YYNGEE. CDR3 nucleotide sequence: TGTGCCAGCAGCGTAGAGTACAGCTCCTACAATGAGCAGTTCTTC. This codes for CASSVEYSSYNEQFF.

The chain uses TRBV30 and TRBJ2-3; 11 nucleotides line up with TRBD2. V shed 0 bases, J shed 4 bases, and the junction held 9 bases outside the gene matches. Germline CDR1 GTSNPN, CDR2 SVGIG (reference sequence). This CDR3 comprises 17 residues. CDR3 residues: CAWSVSRTSGHADTQYF. DNA for the CDR3: TGTGCCTGGAGTGTTAGCCGGACTAGCGGGCACGCAGATACGCAGTATTTT. The complete variable domain, with remaining parts taken from reference TRBV30 and TRBJ2-3, reads SQTIHQWPATLVQPVGSPLSLECTVEGTSNPNLYWYRQAAGRGLQLLFYSVGIGQISSEVPQNLSASRPQDRQFILSSKKLLLSDSGFYLCAWSVSRTSGHADTQYFGPGTRLTVL.

The CDR3: CAWSRGQRTDTQYF. The DNA of the CDR3 is TGTGCCTGGAGTCGGGGACAACGCACAGATACGCAGTATTTT. This chain links TRBV30 with TRBJ2-3; possible D gene TRBD1, 6 bases. V shed 2 bases and J shed 1 base, with 10 bases lying between them. The CDR3 sequence is 14 residues long. Germline-derived CDR1 and CDR2 are GTSNPN and SVGIG (reference sequence).

The gene calls are TRBV6-1 and TRBJ2-5; D is undetermined. Germline CDR1 is MNHNS and CDR2 is SASEGT. The ends were cut back, 2 bases at V and 0 bases at J, with 4 bases in the middle. The CDR3 contains 13 residues. CDR3 in DNA: TGTGCCAGCAGTGAATTGTACCAAGAGACCCAGTACTTC. It is translated as CASSELYQETQYF.